The 14 T cell receptor beta chains listed next were all sequenced from one sample in a study of blood T cell repertoires in COVID-19. Assay: immunoSEQ multiplex PCR; the TCRdb copy retains only in-frame clones and omits some. This sample carries 120,000 to 150,000 clones, about nine tenths of them seen once, and the ten largest clones take approximately 0.95%. Sequenced: peripheral blood. The receptors originated from a woman aged 45-65 years with acute or convalescent COVID-19.

This chain uses TRBV19 with TRBJ1-1; possible D gene TRBD1, 5 bases. Germline V lookup: CDR1 LNHDA, CDR2 SQIVND (reference sequence). V was pared by 6 bases and J by 0 bases, with 8 bases between. The CDR3 extends over 13 amino acids. CDR3 bases: TGTGCCAGTAGAAGACAGTTGAACACTGAAGCTTTCTTT. Translated: CASRRQLNTEAFF.

This chain links TRBV19 with TRBJ2-5, with 11 bases aligning to TRBD1. The germline CDR1 and CDR2 sequences are LNHDA and SQIVND (reference sequence). Trimming cost V 6 bases and J 5 bases; bases outside gene matches: 8. CDR3 length: 15 residues. This CDR3 is CASSRDRGTRETQYF. The CDR3 nucleotides are TGTGCCAGTAGCAGGGACAGGGGGACTCGGGAGACCCAGTACTTC.

This chain joins TRBV7-9 and TRBJ2-3, with 8 bases fitting TRBD1. Germline V lookup: CDR1 SEHNR, CDR2 FQNEAQ (reference sequence). The CDR3 sequence is 15 residues long. Trimming at V came to 5 bases and at J to 1 base, leaving 5 bases not matched to a gene. CDR3 loop: CASSQTGDRTDTQYF. The CDR3 bases are TGTGCCAGCAGCCAGACAGGGGACCGCACAGATACGCAGTATTTT.

This chain connects TRBV11-2 to TRBJ2-3, with 8 bases fitting TRBD2. Trimming cost V 5 bases and J 1 base; bases outside gene matches: 8. The CDR3 loop spans 16 amino acids. CDR1 is SGHAT, CDR2 FQNNGV, per germline. The CDR3 sequence: CASSPPVAGRTDTQYF. The CDR3 bases are TGTGCCAGCAGCCCCCCGGTAGCGGGGCGCACAGATACGCAGTATTTT.

The V call is TRBV5-6, the J call TRBJ2-1; 11 bases agree with TRBD1. Trimming removed 2 bases from V and 1 base from J; junction bases left unmatched: 8. The CDR3 is 18 residues long. CDR1 SGHDT and CDR2 YYEEEE come from the germline V gene. The CDR3: CASSFSAGTGGSYNEQFF. The DNA for the CDR3 is TGTGCCAGCAGCTTTTCCGCCGGGACAGGGGGTTCCTACAATGAGCAGTTCTTC.

This chain joins TRBV3-1 (or the pseudogene TRBV3-2) and TRBJ1-1; tentatively, D is TRBD1 (5 bases). The CDR3 spans 16 residues. The V and J ends lost 0 bases and 0 bases respectively, with 11 bases between them. Per germline, CDR1 LGHDT and CDR2 YNNKEL (reference sequence). CDR3 sequence (DNA): TGTGCCAGCAGCCAAGATGCCGGGGGTATGAACACTGAAGCTTTCTTT. This sequence encodes CASSQDAGGMNTEAFF.

The V gene is TRBV29-1, the J gene TRBJ1-2, with TRBD1 matching over 7 bases. J was trimmed by 4 bases and V by 8 bases; bases with no gene match: 4. The CDR3 is 11 residues long. Germline CDR1 SQVTM, CDR2 ANQGSEA. CDR3 sequence reads: CSLGQAYGYTF. In nucleotides, the CDR3 is TGCAGCCTTGGACAGGCCTATGGCTACACCTTC.

The CDR3, as DNA: TGTGCCAGCAGCGTAGTAGGGGGCCTGGTCGGGGAGCTGTTTTTT. It yields the protein CASSVVGGLVGELFF. The chain carries TRBV9 and TRBJ2-2, with TRBD1 matching over 7 bases. The CDR3 consists of 15 residues. Germline V gene lookup returns CDR1 SGDLS and CDR2 YYNGEE. Losses at the gene ends were 0 bases for V and 7 bases for J; bases not matched to a gene: 6.

A note on this clone: The sample has other DNA sequences that encode this CDR3 too. The DNA for the CDR3 is TGTGCCAGCAGCTTAGTACTGTCTGGAAACACCATATATTTT. As protein: CASSLVLSGNTIYF. The chain joins TRBV7-9 to TRBJ1-3; D ambiguous. This CDR3 is 14 amino acids long. V dropped 1 base and J dropped 1 base, with 5 bases sitting between them. Germline values: CDR1 SEHNR, CDR2 FQNEAQ (reference sequence).

The CDR3 loop is CATSRDRGHSGNTIYF. CDR3 nucleotides: TGTGCCACCAGCAGAGATCGAGGTCACTCTGGAAACACCATATATTTT. This chain links TRBV15 with TRBJ1-3; unclear D gene. Germline values: CDR1 LNHNV, CDR2 YYDKDF (reference sequence). Trimming left V 0 bases short and J 0 bases short, with 9 bases between. This CDR3 has 16 residues. Variable domain in full (rest from reference TRBV15 and TRBJ1-3): DAMVIQNPRYQVTQFGKPVTLSCSQTLNHNVMYWYQQKSSQAPKLLFHYYDKDFNNEADTPDNFQSRRPNTSFCFLDIRSPGLGDTAMYLCATSRDRGHSGNTIYFGEGSWLTVV.

The chain employs TRBV4-1 and TRBJ1-3; TRBD1 agrees at 10 bases. The germline CDR1 and CDR2 sequences are MGHRA and YSYEKL. With V trimmed by 4 bases and J by 4 bases, 7 bases remained unmatched. The CDR3 loop spans 16 amino acids. Here the CDR3 reads CASSRDRGVTGNTIYF. The CDR3 nucleotides are TGCGCCAGCAGCCGGGACAGGGGAGTGACCGGAAACACCATATATTTT.

This clone was recorded once. This rearrangement joins TRBV2 to TRBJ2-4, with D hard to call. There are 14 residues in the CDR3. V was cut by 7 bases and J by 0 bases, with 10 bases left in between. Per germline, CDR1 SNHLY and CDR2 FYNNEI. Here the CDR3 DNA reads TGTGCCAGCACTCCCCAGTTAGCCAAAAACATTCAGTACTTC. It specifies CASTPQLAKNIQYF.

The rearrangement joins TRBV10-3 to TRBJ2-1; 10 bases are shared with TRBD2. Germline CDR1 ENHRY, CDR2 SYGVKD. The trim removed 7 bases at V and 5 bases at J, leaving 5 bases unmatched. The CDR3 sequence is 14 residues long. The CDR3 sequence: CAITGLAADNEQFF. CDR3 bases: TGTGCCATCACCGGACTAGCGGCGGACAATGAGCAGTTCTTC.

The chain joins TRBV7-2 to TRBJ2-5; 11 bases are a match to TRBD2. The CDR3 loop spans 15 amino acids. Germline V gene lookup returns CDR1 SGHTA and CDR2 FQGNSA. The trim removed 5 bases at V and 5 bases at J, leaving 7 bases unmatched. The CDR3 nucleotides read TGTGCCAGCAGCCCGACTAGCGGGGCCGGGGAGACCCAGTACTTC. It is translated as CASSPTSGAGETQYF.